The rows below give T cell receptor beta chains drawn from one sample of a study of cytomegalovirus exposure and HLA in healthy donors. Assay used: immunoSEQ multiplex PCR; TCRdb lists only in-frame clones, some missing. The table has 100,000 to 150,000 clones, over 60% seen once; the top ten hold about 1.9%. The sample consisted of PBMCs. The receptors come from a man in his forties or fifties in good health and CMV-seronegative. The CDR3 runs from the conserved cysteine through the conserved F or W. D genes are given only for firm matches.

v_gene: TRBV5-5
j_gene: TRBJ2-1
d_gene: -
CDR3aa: CASSLYSGQFF

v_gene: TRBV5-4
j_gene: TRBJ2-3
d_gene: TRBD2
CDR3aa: CASSSSLSASGGPKIYTQYF

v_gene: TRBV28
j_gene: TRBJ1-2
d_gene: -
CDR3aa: CASSLYRVDYGYTF

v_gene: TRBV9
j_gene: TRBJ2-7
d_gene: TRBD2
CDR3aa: CASSPGTISYEQYF

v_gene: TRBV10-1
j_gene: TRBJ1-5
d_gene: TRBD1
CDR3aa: CASSRGGSQPQHF

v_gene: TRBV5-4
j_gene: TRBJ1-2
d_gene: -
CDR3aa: CASRRSDYYGYTF

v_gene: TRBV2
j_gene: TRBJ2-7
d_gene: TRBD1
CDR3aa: CATLRDRFSYEQYF

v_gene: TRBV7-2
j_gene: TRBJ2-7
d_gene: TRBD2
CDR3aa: CASSPGLAGARLNEQYF

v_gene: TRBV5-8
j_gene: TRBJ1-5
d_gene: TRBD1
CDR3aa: CASSPGAQGGGYNQPQHF

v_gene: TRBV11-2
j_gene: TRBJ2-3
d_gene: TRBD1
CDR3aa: CASSLRGTGKDTQYF

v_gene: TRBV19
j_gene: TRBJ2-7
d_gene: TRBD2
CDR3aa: CARRTSGMNYEQYF

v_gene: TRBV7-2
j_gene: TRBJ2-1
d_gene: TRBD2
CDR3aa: CASSLAATSGYNEQFF

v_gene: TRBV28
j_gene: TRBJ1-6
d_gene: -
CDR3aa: CASSSLPGALHF

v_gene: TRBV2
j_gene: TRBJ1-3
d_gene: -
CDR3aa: CASSEARGRGSSSGNTIYF

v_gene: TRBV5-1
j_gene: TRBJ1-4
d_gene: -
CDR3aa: CASSFSTGTNEKLFF

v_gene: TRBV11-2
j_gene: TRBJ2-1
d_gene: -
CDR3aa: CASSLEARGYNEQFF

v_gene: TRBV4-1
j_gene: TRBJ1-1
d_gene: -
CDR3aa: CASSQAGHLNTEAFF

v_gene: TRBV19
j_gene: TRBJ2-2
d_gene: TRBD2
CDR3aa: CASSVAGYNTGELFF

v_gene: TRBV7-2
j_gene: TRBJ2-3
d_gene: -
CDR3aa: CASTNTDTQYF

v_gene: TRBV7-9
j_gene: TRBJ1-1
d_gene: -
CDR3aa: CASSFGGQNTEAFF

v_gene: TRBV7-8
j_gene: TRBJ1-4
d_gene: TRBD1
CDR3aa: CASSSGQGSEKLFF

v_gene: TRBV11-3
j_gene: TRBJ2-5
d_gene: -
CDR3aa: CASSPSPQETQYF

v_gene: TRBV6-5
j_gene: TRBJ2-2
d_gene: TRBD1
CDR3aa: CASSYSQGAGELFF

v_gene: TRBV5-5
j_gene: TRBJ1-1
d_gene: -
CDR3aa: CASSGVQMNTEAFF

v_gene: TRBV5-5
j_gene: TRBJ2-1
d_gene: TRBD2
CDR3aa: CASKLAGTYNEQFF

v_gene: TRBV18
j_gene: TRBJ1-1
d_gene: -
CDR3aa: CASSGDKLDAFF

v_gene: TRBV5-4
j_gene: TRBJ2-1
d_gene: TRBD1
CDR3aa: CASSFGFRTGYNEQFF

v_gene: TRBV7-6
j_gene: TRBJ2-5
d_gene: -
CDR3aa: CASSIIVEETQYF

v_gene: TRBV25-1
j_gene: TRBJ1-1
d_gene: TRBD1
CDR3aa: CASSFRQGANTEAFF

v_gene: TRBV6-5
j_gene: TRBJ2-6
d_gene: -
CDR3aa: CASSYFGAGANVLTF

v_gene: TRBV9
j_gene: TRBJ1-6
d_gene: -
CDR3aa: CASSTRGGRNSPLHF

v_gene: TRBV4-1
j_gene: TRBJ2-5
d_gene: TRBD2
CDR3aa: CASSRDSGGPGQETQYF

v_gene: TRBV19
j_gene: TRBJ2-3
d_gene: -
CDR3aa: CASSMWAGSTDTQYF